These T cell receptor beta chains were read from a single sample in a study of T cells in Graves' hyperthyroidism and ophthalmopathy. TCRdb fed the multiplex PCR reads into MiXCR, producing one record per CDR3 protein. The sample shows hundreds of thousands of distinct CDR3 sequences, under 15% of them seen only once. Sequenced sample: blood. All receptors come from a young man with Graves' ophthalmopathy. Each CDR3 is given with its conserved first and last residue. A D gene is named only where the DNA matches it firmly. Expanded clones are given a class, and other clones once, few, many or no size at all.

cdr3_aa | cdr3_nt | d_call | j_call | v_call | clone_size
CASSRAPAASSYEQYF | TGTGCCAGCAGCCGTGCCCCCGCGGCGAGCTCCTACGAGCAGTACTTC | NA | TRBJ2-7 | TRBV3-1 | many
CASSPDPSSYNEQFF | TGTGCCAGCAGTCCAGATCCTAGCTCCTACAATGAGCAGTTCTTC | NA | TRBJ2-1 | TRBV11-2 | many
CASSLSGTSPGELFF | TGTGCCAGCAGCCTATCCGGCACTAGCCCCGGGGAGCTGTTTTTT | NA | TRBJ2-2 | TRBV9 | few
CAITGGGQGHGYTF | TGTGCCATCACTGGAGGGGGACAGGGCCATGGCTACACCTTC | TRBD1 | TRBJ1-2 | TRBV10-3 | NA
CASSGSIPYEQYF | TGTGCCAGCAGTGGTAGTATACCCTACGAGCAGTACTTC | NA | TRBJ2-7 | TRBV2 | many
CASSPRMRGSETQYF | TGTGCCAGCAGTCCGAGGATGAGGGGATCAGAGACCCAGTACTTC | NA | TRBJ2-5 | TRBV28 | many
CASRSFFQGSGQPQHF | TGTGCCAGCAGATCCTTCTTCCAGGGGAGTGGGCAGCCCCAGCATTTT | NA | TRBJ1-5 | TRBV6-1 | many
CASSSTGTVMNTEAFF | TGCGCCAGCAGCTCGACAGGGACCGTAATGAACACTGAAGCTTTCTTT | TRBD1 | TRBJ1-1 | TRBV5-1 | NA
CASTSPRQRGGRSKNIQYF | TGTGCCAGCACATCCCCTCGACAGCGGGGGGGCAGGTCCAAAAACATTCAGTACTTC | TRBD2 | TRBJ2-4 | TRBV6-1 | many
CASSYEGGGDGYTF | TGCGCCAGCAGCTACGAGGGGGGGGGAGATGGCTACACCTTC | NA | TRBJ1-2 | TRBV5-1 | many
CASSVTGANTEAFF | TGTGCCAGCAGCGTAACAGGGGCGAACACTGAAGCTTTCTTT | TRBD1 | TRBJ1-1 | TRBV9 | many
CSARVPGAGRTEAFF | TGCAGTGCTAGAGTTCCGGGGGCCGGTCGGACTGAAGCTTTCTTT | NA | TRBJ1-1 | TRBV20-1 | many
CSAQQETQYF | TGCAGCGCCCAACAGGAAACGCAGTATTTT | NA | TRBJ2-3 | TRBV29-1 | few
CASSLDGYRDRGGEQYF | TGTGCCAGCAGCTTAGATGGGTACCGGGACAGGGGGGGTGAGCAGTACTTC | TRBD1 | TRBJ2-7 | TRBV7-2 | many
CASLDREGQPQHF | TGTGCCAGTCTGGACAGGGAGGGTCAGCCCCAGCATTTT | TRBD1 | TRBJ1-5 | TRBV6-5 | NA
CSARDPRSQETQYF | TGCAGTGCTAGAGATCCCCGGTCGCAAGAGACCCAGTACTTC | NA | TRBJ2-5 | TRBV20-1 | few
CASSYGQGDWALHF | TGTGCCAGCAGTTACGGACAGGGAGATTGGGCCCTCCACTTT | TRBD1 | TRBJ1-6 | TRBV27 | NA
CASSLEVNGPYNSPLHF | TGTGCCAGCAGCTTAGAAGTGAACGGCCCCTATAATTCACCCCTCCACTTT | NA | TRBJ1-6 | TRBV11-2 | many
CASSLGRTATDTQYF | TGTGCCAGCAGCCTAGGACGTACGGCTACAGATACGCAGTATTTT | NA | TRBJ2-3 | TRBV27 | NA
CSVEDWTVTNTEAFF | TGCAGCGTTGAAGATTGGACAGTCACGAACACTGAAGCTTTCTTT | NA | TRBJ1-1 | TRBV29-1 | few
CASTKRQATNEKLFF | TGTGCCAGCACCAAAAGACAGGCAACTAATGAAAAACTGTTTTTT | NA | TRBJ1-4 | TRBV7-8 | NA
CASSQVVAGAGEQYF | TGTGCCAGCAGCCAAGTCGTGGCGGGGGCCGGAGAGCAGTACTTC | NA | TRBJ2-7 | TRBV4-2 | NA
CASSRTSGGEVTDTQYF | TGTGCCAGCAGTCGGACTAGCGGGGGGGAGGTAACCGATACGCAGTATTTT | TRBD2 | TRBJ2-3 | TRBV7-2 | many
CASSQENGGTEAFF | TGCGCCAGCAGCCAGGAAAATGGGGGCACTGAAGCTTTCTTT | NA | TRBJ1-1 | TRBV4-1 | NA
CASTNSGAGGGTQYF | TGTGCCAGTACCAACTCTGGGGCCGGGGGGGGGACCCAGTACTTC | TRBD2 | TRBJ2-5 | TRBV19 | once
CASSQEWGVWDQPQHF | TGCGCCAGCAGCCAAGAGTGGGGGGTTTGGGATCAGCCCCAGCATTTT | NA | TRBJ1-5 | TRBV4-1 | few
CASSFGPLGTNEKLFF | TGTGCCAGCAGTTTCGGGCCACTAGGGACCAACGAAAAACTGTTTTTT | NA | TRBJ1-4 | TRBV27 | NA
CASSTAAYNEQFF | TGCGCCAGCAGTACAGCGGCGTACAATGAGCAGTTCTTC | NA | TRBJ2-1 | TRBV10-1 | many
CASSPGQVNSGANVLTF | TGTGCCAGCAGCCCCGGCCAGGTTAACTCTGGGGCCAACGTCCTGACTTTC | NA | TRBJ2-6 | TRBV12-3/TRBV12-4 | NA
CASGWGTKETQYF | TGTGCCAGCGGGTGGGGGACCAAAGAGACCCAGTACTTC | NA | TRBJ2-5 | TRBV2 | many
CAWRGDLTSGEQYF | TGTGCCTGGAGGGGGGACCTAACCTCAGGGGAGCAGTACTTC | NA | TRBJ2-7 | TRBV30 | many
CASSEPGLADNEQFF | TGTGCCAGCAGTGAGCCGGGACTAGCGGACAATGAGCAGTTCTTC | TRBD2 | TRBJ2-1 | TRBV2 | many
CASSQGPGRAYEQYF | TGTGCCAGCAGCCAAGGGCCGGGACGGGCCTACGAGCAGTACTTC | NA | TRBJ2-7 | TRBV3-1 | many
CASRGDSQAYGYTF | TGTGCCAGCAGGGGGGACAGTCAGGCTTATGGCTACACCTTC | TRBD1 | TRBJ1-2 | TRBV12-3/TRBV12-4 | many
CASSPLLGDGANVLTF | TGCGCCAGCAGCCCCCTATTAGGGGATGGGGCCAACGTCCTGACTTTC | NA | TRBJ2-6 | TRBV5-1 | few
CASSPTSGGAYEFF | TGTGCCAGCTCACCTACTAGCGGGGGGGCCTATGAGTTCTTC | TRBD2 | TRBJ2-1 | TRBV18 | NA
CASSLDLDPGGEQYF | TGTGCCAGCAGCTTAGATCTGGATCCCGGGGGCGAGCAGTACTTC | NA | TRBJ2-7 | TRBV11-2 | many
CSAKHPSAYNEQFF | TGCAGTGCCAAACACCCGTCGGCCTACAATGAGCAGTTCTTC | NA | TRBJ2-1 | TRBV20-1 | many
CASSAGTGHSNQPQHF | TGTGCCAGCAGCGCCGGGACAGGCCATAGCAATCAGCCCCAGCATTTT | TRBD1 | TRBJ1-5 | TRBV9 | many
CASSQDTGGSYNSPLHF | TGTGCCAGCAGCCAAGATACAGGGGGCTCCTATAATTCACCCCTCCACTTT | TRBD1 | TRBJ1-6 | TRBV4-2 | few
CASSLDSGRYEQYF | TGTGCCAGCAGCTTAGATAGCGGGAGGTACGAGCAGTACTTC | TRBD2 | TRBJ2-7 | TRBV11-2 | many
CASSASTGNGANVLTF | TGTGCCAGCAGCGCCTCGACAGGGAACGGGGCCAACGTCCTGACTTTC | TRBD1 | TRBJ2-6 | TRBV9 | few
CSKGSGQVGQPQHF | TGCAGTAAAGGCTCAGGACAGGTTGGTCAGCCCCAGCATTTT | TRBD1 | TRBJ1-5 | TRBV20-1 | NA
CAISGQGTTDTQYF | TGTGCCATCAGTGGACAGGGAACAACAGATACGCAGTATTTT | TRBD1 | TRBJ2-3 | TRBV10-3 | NA
CASSQQLAGGQIGRDTQYF | TGTGCCAGCAGTCAACAACTAGCGGGAGGGCAAATCGGAAGAGATACCCAGTACTTC | TRBD2 | TRBJ2-5 | TRBV6-8 | many
CASSYEQGSLYEQYF | TGTGCCAGCAGTTACGAACAGGGGAGCCTCTACGAGCAGTACTTC | TRBD1 | TRBJ2-7 | TRBV6-2/TRBV6-3 | many
CAISQNGVLGYTF | TGTGCCATCAGCCAAAACGGGGTGCTTGGCTACACCTTC | NA | TRBJ1-2 | TRBV10-3 | many
CASSLNSGTGGYSGNTIYF | TGTGCCAGCAGCCTCAACTCCGGGACAGGGGGTTACTCTGGAAACACCATATATTTT | TRBD1 | TRBJ1-3 | TRBV11-2 | NA
CASSLQDLYEQYF | TGTGCCAGCTCCCTCCAGGATCTCTACGAGCAGTACTTC | NA | TRBJ2-7 | TRBV2 | many
CASSLLSGTGNTIYF | TGTGCCAGCAGCTTACTTTCGGGTACTGGAAACACCATATATTTT | NA | TRBJ1-3 | TRBV7-8 | NA
CASNKGQGSGANVLTF | TGTGCCAGCAACAAAGGACAGGGGTCCGGGGCCAACGTCCTGACTTTC | TRBD1 | TRBJ2-6 | TRBV13 | NA